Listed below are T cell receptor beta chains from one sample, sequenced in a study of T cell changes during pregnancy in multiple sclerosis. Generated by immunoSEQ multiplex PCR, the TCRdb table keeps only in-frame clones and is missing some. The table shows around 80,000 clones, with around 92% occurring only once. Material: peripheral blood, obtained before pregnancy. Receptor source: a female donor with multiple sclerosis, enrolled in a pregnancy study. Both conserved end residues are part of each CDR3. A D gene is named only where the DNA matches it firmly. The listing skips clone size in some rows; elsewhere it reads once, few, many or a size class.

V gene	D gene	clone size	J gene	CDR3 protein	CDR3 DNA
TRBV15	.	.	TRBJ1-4	CATSSPWNRDEKLFF	TGTGCCACCAGCAGCCCCTGGAACAGGGATGAAAAACTGTTTTTT
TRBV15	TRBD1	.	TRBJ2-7	CATSRGQGTGYEQYF	TGTGCCACCAGCAGAGGACAGGGCACGGGTTACGAGCAGTACTTC
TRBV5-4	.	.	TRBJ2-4	CASSLTGLAKNIQYF	TGTGCCAGCAGCCTGACTGGACTAGCCAAAAACATTCAGTACTTC
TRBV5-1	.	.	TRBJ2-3	CASKRAGESTDTQYF	TGCGCCAGCAAAAGGGCGGGTGAGAGCACAGATACGCAGTATTTT
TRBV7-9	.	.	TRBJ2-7	CASSLTGYEQYF	TGTGCCAGCAGCTTAACGGGCTACGAGCAGTACTTC
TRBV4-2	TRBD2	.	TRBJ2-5	CASSQDVRREAQSMGTQYF	TGTGCCAGCAGCCAAGACGTCCGGCGGGAGGCTCAATCCATGGGGACCCAGTACTTC
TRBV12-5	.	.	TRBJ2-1	CASDDSYQSYNEQFF	TGTGCTAGTGATGACAGTTACCAATCCTACAATGAGCAGTTCTTC
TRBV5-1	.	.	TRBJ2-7	CASSFYGDEQYF	TGCGCCAGCAGCTTCTACGGGGACGAGCAGTACTTC
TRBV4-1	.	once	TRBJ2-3	CASTEDSTDTQYF	TGCGCCAGCACGGAGGACAGCACAGATACGCAGTATTTT
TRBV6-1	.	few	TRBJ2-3	CASSVTSSEDTQYF	TGTGCCAGCAGTGTCACTAGCTCGGAAGATACGCAGTATTTT
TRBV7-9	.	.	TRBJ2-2	CASSLQGASGTTGELFF	TGTGCCAGCAGCTTACAGGGGGCTAGCGGAACCACCGGGGAGCTGTTTTTT
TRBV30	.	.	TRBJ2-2	CAWREGGTGELFF	TGTGCCTGGAGGGAGGGAGGTACCGGGGAGCTGTTTTTT
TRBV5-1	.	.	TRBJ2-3	CASSLMGMTDTQYF	TGCGCCAGCAGCTTGATGGGCATGACAGATACGCAGTATTTT
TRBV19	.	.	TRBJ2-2	CASSIGTGRDSFANTGELFF	TGTGCCAGTAGTATAGGGACGGGCCGGGACTCCTTCGCGAACACCGGGGAGCTGTTTTTT
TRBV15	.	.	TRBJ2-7	CATSRDQTSTYEQYF	TGTGCCACCAGCAGAGATCAGACTTCCACCTACGAGCAGTACTTC
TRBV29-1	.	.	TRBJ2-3	CSVRGRTPTDTQYF	TGCAGCGTTCGTGGGAGGACTCCCACAGATACGCAGTATTTT
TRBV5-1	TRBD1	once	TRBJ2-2	CASSLGDRGIDTGELFF	TGCGCCAGCAGCTTGGGGGACAGGGGAATTGACACCGGGGAGCTGTTTTTT
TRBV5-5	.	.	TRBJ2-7	CASSLGVYEQYF	TGTGCCAGCAGCTTAGGGGTCTACGAGCAGTACTTC
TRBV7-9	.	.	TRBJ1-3	CASSSPPTDGSGNTIYF	TGTGCCAGCAGCTCCCCCCCGACAGACGGCTCTGGAAACACCATATATTTT
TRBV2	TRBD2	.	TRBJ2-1	CASSPGTSGYNEQFF	TGTGCCAGCAGTCCCGGGACTAGCGGGTACAATGAGCAGTTCTTC
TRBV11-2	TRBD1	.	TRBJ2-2	CASSPTPGQGKSGELFF	TGTGCCAGCAGCCCAACTCCGGGACAGGGAAAGAGCGGGGAGCTGTTTTTT
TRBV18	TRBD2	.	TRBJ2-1	CASSQAGLAGADEQFF	TGTGCCAGCTCACAAGCGGGACTAGCGGGAGCCGATGAGCAGTTCTTC
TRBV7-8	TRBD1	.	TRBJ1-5	CASSFDRDNQPQHF	TGTGCCAGCAGCTTTGACAGGGACAATCAGCCCCAGCATTTT
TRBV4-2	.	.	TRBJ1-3	CASSLHGQLRGNTIYF	TGTGCCAGCAGCCTCCACGGACAGCTGAGAGGAAACACCATATATTTT
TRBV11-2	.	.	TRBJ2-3	CASSLESYPSTDTQYF	TGTGCCAGCAGCTTAGAGTCCTATCCTTCCACAGATACGCAGTATTTT
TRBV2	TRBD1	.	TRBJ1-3	CASSESGTSPGGTSGNTIYF	TGTGCCAGCAGTGAAAGCGGTACATCACCAGGGGGCACTTCTGGAAACACCATATATTTT
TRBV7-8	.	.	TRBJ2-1	CASSLTARSYNEQFF	TGTGCCAGCAGCTTAACAGCCCGCTCCTACAATGAGCAGTTCTTC
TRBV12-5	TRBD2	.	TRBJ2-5	CASGLGLAGGGETQYF	TGTGCTAGTGGTTTGGGCCTAGCGGGAGGTGGAGAGACCCAGTACTTC
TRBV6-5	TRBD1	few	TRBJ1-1	CASSYLGGRGEAFF	TGTGCCAGCAGTTACTTAGGGGGCCGGGGTGAAGCTTTCTTT
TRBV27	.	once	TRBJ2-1	CASSSGVPSYNEQFF	TGTGCCAGCAGTTCAGGGGTTCCATCCTACAATGAGCAGTTCTTC
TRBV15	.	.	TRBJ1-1	CATSRSAGLGNTEAFF	TGTGCCACCAGCAGATCGGCGGGCCTAGGGAACACTGAAGCTTTCTTT
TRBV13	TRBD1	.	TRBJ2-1	CASSPQPLTGTHRNEQFF	TGTGCCAGCAGCCCCCAACCGCTGACAGGGACCCATCGGAATGAGCAGTTCTTC
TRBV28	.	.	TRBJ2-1	CASSPSGVYNEQFF	TGTGCCAGCAGTCCGTCCGGGGTTTACAATGAGCAGTTCTTC
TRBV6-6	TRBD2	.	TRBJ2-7	CASSRTSGRSGYEQYF	TGTGCCAGCAGTCGGACTAGCGGGAGAAGCGGGTACGAGCAGTACTTC
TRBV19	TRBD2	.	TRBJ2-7	CASSPGGEQYF	TGTGCCAGCTCACCGGGGGGGGAGCAGTACTTC
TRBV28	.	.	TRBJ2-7	CASSLTTGQSSYEQYF	TGTGCCAGCAGTTTAACCACCGGACAGAGCTCCTACGAGCAGTACTTC
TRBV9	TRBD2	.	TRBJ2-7	CASSVAGGGYEQYF	TGTGCCAGCAGCGTAGCGGGGGGAGGCTACGAGCAGTACTTC
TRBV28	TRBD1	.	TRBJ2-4	CASSQTGEKSF	TGTGCCAGCAGTCAAACAGGGGAGAAATCATTC